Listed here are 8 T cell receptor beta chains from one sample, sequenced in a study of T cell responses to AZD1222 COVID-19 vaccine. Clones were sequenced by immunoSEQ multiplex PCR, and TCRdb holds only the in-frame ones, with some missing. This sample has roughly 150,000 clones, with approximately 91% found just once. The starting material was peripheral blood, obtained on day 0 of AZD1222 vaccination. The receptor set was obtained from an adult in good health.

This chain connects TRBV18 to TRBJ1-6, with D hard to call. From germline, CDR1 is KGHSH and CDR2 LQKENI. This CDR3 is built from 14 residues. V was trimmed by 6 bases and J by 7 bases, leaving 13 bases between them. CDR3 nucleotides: TGTGCCAGCTCCCTCGCCTCCTTGAATTCACCCCTCCACTTT. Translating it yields CASSLASLNSPLHF.

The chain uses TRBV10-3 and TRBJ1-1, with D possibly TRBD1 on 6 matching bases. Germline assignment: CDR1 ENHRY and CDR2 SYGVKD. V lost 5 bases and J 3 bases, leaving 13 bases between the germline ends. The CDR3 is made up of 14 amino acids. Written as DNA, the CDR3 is TGTGCCATCAGTAAGGGGGGACAAGACACTGAAGCTTTCTTT. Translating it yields CAISKGGQDTEAFF.

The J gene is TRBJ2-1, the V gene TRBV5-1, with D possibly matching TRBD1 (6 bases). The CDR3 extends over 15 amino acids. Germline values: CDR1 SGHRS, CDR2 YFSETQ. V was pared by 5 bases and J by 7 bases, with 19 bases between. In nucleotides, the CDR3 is TGCGCCAGCAGTGAATCAGGGGTTAGCTGGAATGAGCAGTTCTTC. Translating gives CASSESGVSWNEQFF.

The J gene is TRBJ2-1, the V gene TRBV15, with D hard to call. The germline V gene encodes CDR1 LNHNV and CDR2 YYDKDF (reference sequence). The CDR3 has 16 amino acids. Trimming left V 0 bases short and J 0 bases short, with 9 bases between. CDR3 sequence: CATSREWPSSYNEQFF. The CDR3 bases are TGTGCCACCAGCAGAGAATGGCCGAGCTCCTACAATGAGCAGTTCTTC.

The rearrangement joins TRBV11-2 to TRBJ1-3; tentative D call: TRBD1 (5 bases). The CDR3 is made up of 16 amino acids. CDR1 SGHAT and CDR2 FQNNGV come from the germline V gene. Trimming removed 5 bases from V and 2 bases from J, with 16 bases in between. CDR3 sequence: CASSPQGGWAGNTIYF. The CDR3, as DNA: TGTGCCAGCAGCCCCCAGGGCGGATGGGCTGGAAACACCATATATTTT.

The CDR3 DNA reads as TGTGCCAGCAGTTCGACAGTAGGGGTAGGTTCGGAAGCTTTCTTT. Amino acids: CASSSTVGVGSEAFF. The J gene is TRBJ1-1, the V gene TRBV6-5, with D possibly being TRBD1 (5 bases). V was trimmed by 4 bases and J by 8 bases, leaving 20 bases between them. Germline assignment: CDR1 MNHEY and CDR2 SVGAGI. The CDR3 is made up of 15 amino acids.

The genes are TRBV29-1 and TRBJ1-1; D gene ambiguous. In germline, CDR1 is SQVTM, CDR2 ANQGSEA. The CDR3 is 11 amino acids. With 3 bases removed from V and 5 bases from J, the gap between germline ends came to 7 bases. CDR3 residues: CSVDRQTEAFF. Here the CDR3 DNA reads TGCAGCGTTGACAGACAAACTGAAGCTTTCTTT.

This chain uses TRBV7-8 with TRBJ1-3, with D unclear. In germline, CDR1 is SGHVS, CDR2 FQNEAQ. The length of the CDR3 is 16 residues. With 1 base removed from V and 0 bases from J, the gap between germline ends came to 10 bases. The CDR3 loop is CASSLGIASSGNTIYF. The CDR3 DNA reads TGTGCCAGCAGCTTAGGTATCGCGAGCTCTGGAAACACCATATATTTT.